This TCR beta chain was captured by sequencing in a study of T cells in localized non-small cell lung cancer. Trimming removed 5 bases from V and 1 base from J, with 12 bases in between. This CDR3 region has 14 residues. CDR1 is SGHAT, CDR2 FQNNGV, per germline. Remarks on this clone: Antigen unknown.

Sequencing was performed with immunoSEQ multiplex PCR; in TCRdb, only in-frame clones are kept and a portion is missing. This sample has 100,000 to 150,000 clones; approximately 88% occur once, and the top ten carry about 1.5%. Findings of the study overall: A median approximately 61 of the top 100 tumor clones appeared in adjacent lung. Uninvolved adjacent lung showed higher T cell clonality than tumor. Among blood samples, higher T cell density accompanied longer overall survival. Tumor samples were not multi-region, leaving intratumor heterogeneity unexcluded.

This sequence joins TRBV11-2 and TRBJ2-7, with D perhaps TRBD2 (5 bases). The receptor was derived from a female donor older than 55 with stage I lung adenocarcinoma. Sequences were derived from peripheral blood, sampled before any cancer treatment. CDR3 residues: CASSQGGLSYEQYF. CDR3 nucleotide sequence: TGTGCCAGCAGCCAAGGTGGACTGTCCTACGAGCAGTACTTC.